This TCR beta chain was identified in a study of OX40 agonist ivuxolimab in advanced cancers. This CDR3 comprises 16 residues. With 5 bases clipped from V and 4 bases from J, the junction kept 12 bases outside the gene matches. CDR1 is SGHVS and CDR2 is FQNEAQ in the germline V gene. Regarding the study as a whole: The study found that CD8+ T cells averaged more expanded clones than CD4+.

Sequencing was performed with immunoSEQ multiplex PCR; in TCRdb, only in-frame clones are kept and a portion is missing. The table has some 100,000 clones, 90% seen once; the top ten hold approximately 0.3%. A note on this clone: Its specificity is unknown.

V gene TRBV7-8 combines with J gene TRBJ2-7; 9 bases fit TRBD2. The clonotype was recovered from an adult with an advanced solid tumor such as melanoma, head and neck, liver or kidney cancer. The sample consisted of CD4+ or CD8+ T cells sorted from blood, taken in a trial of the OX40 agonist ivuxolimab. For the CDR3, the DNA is TGTGCCAGCAGCCCCTCCCCAGGTAGCGGGGGATACGAGCAGTACTTC. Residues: CASSPSPGSGGYEQYF.